Presented here are 11 T cell receptor beta chains from one specimen sequenced in a study of T-cell memory formation after mild COVID-19 (dated by TCRdb to about 2021). The method behind the library was 5' RACE. The listed sequencing device is Illumina NovaSeq 6000. The public reads were run again by TCRdb, first through fastp at Q25 and then through MiXCR, and only productive beta chains were kept. Every CDR3 protein is listed once, alongside the most common genes and DNA of its rows. The sample contains just over 50,000 distinct CDR3 sequences, 9.3% of them found a single time. 12% of the sample goes to the ten largest clones. The sequenced sample was PBMCs or a T cell subset sorted from them (not recorded which). The origin of the receptors is an adult woman who had mild COVID-19 (a few samples of this study predate the infection). The sample titles of this study are shuffled in the database, so cell type and time point are left out; the donor was told from shared clones.

This clonotype counts as medium-sized (0.01 to 0.1%). This chain connects TRBV19 to TRBJ2-1, with D perhaps TRBD1 (6 bases). The CDR3 is made up of 14 amino acids. The germline gives CDR1 LNHDA, CDR2 SQIVND (reference sequence). V was cut by 4 bases and J by 3 bases, with 10 bases left in between. The CDR3 coding sequence is TGTGCCAGTAGTAAAGGGGGTGACTACAATGAGCAGTTCTTC. This sequence encodes CASSKGGDYNEQFF.

This chain uses TRBV2 with TRBJ2-1; 12 bases are shared with TRBD2. V trimming: 7 bases; J trimming: 12 bases; junction bases outside the gene matches: 10. Germline lookup yields CDR1 SNHLY and CDR2 FYNNEI. This CDR3 comprises 14 residues. The CDR3 coding sequence is TGTGCCAGCACCCTACCGGCTAGCGGGGGGGGGCAGTTCTTC. This gives the protein CASTLPASGGGQFF.

The chain has TRBV12-3 or TRBV12-4 and TRBJ2-1, with D tentatively TRBD1 (6 bases). This CDR3 has 17 amino acids. The ends were cut back, 6 bases at V and 0 bases at J, with 18 bases in the middle. CDR3 loop: CASRDRRTGRSYNEQFF. CDR3 sequence (DNA): TGTGCCAGCAGAGACAGGCGAACGGGCCGCTCCTACAATGAGCAGTTCTTC.

The sample holds many counts of this clonotype. The chain combines TRBV7-3 with TRBJ2-1, with TRBD2 matching 9 bases. Germline-derived CDR1 and CDR2 are SGHTA and FQGTGA. The length of the CDR3 is 15 residues. V was pared by 6 bases and J by 10 bases, with 13 bases of the junction left unmatched. The CDR3 protein is CASSPSGGTLREQFF. The CDR3 coding sequence is TGTGCCAGCAGTCCCAGCGGGGGGACACTACGGGAGCAGTTCTTC.

This clonotype was seen ten or more times. The chain employs TRBV4-2 and TRBJ2-7; D ambiguous. V shed 4 bases and J shed 4 bases, with 17 bases lying between them. Germline CDR1 and CDR2: LGHNA and YNFKEQ. The CDR3 is 15 residues long. The CDR3 nucleotides are TGTGCCAGCAGCCCAACCCGGCTAGTATCTTACGAGCAGTACTTC. Translated, it gives CASSPTRLVSYEQYF.

A few counts support this clonotype. This chain's CDR3 is CASSLNYNEQFF. The DNA of the CDR3 is TGCGCCAGCAGCCTCAACTACAATGAGCAGTTCTTC. The V gene is TRBV5-1, the J gene TRBJ2-1, with D uncertain. CDR3 size: 12 residues. The germline gives CDR1 SGHRS, CDR2 YFSETQ. The V end lost 4 bases, the J end lost 3 bases, and 5 bases lay between the germline ends.

This clonotype has a count of ten or more. V and J are TRBV5-1 and TRBJ2-7; the D is unclear. CDR3 size: 14 residues. V gave up 1 base and J gave up 6 bases, with 14 bases separating them. In germline, CDR1 is SGHRS, CDR2 YFSETQ. The CDR3 region has the DNA TGCGCCAGCAGCTTGCTTCAACCCGGTGGCGAGCAGTACTTC. Encoded protein: CASSLLQPGGEQYF.

This chain joins TRBV6-1 and TRBJ1-2; D is uncertain. In germline, CDR1 is MNHNS, CDR2 SASEGT. Trimming took off 7 bases at V and 4 bases at J, with 10 bases between the two ends. The CDR3 runs 12 residues. For the CDR3, the DNA is TGTGCCAGCACTCCAGGCGGCTATGGCTACACCTTC. It codes for CASTPGGYGYTF.

The chain links TRBV18 to TRBJ1-3; 8 bases line up with TRBD1. The CDR3 runs 15 residues. The junction had 6 bases not matched to a gene; V was cut back by 6 bases and J by 2 bases. Germline CDR1 and CDR2: KGHSH and LQKENI. The CDR3 DNA reads as TGTGCCAGCTCCGCGACAGGGGACACTGGAAACACCATATATTTT. Its protein product is CASSATGDTGNTIYF.

This clonotype appeared a few times. The rearrangement uses TRBV20-1 and TRBJ1-4, with a tentative D call TRBD1 (6 bases). Germline CDR1 is DFQATT and CDR2 is SNEGSKA (reference sequence). The V end lost 0 bases, the J end lost 3 bases, and 11 bases lay between the germline ends. The CDR3 runs 15 residues. The CDR3 is CSARDSAGANEKLFF. The CDR3 nucleotides are TGCAGTGCTAGAGATTCGGCAGGGGCTAATGAAAAACTGTTTTTT.

This clonotype was seen a few times. The chain employs TRBV5-1 and TRBJ1-1, with 7 bases that match TRBD1. This CDR3 region has 16 residues. The V and J ends lost 0 bases and 4 bases, in that order; junction bases with no gene match: 9. Germline V CDR1 and CDR2: SGHRS, YFSETQ. The DNA of the CDR3 is TGCGCCAGCAGCTTGGGTGTACAGGGGCGGTTCACTGAAGCTTTCTTT. Residues: CASSLGVQGRFTEAFF.